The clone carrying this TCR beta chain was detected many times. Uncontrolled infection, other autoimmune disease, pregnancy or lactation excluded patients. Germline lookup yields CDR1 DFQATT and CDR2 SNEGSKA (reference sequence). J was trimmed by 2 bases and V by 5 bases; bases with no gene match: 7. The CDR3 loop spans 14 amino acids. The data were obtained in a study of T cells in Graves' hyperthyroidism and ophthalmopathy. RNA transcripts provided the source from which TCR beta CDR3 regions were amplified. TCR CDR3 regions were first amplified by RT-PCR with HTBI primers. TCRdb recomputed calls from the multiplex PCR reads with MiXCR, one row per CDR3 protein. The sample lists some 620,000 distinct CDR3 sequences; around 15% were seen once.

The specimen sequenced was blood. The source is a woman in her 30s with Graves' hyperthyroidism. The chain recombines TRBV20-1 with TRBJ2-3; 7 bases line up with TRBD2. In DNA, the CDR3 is TGCAGTGCTCAGAGCGGGATAGTCACAGATACGCAGTATTTT. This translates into CSAQSGIVTDTQYF.